A selection of T cell receptor beta chains follows, all from one sample in a study of T cells in Graves' hyperthyroidism and ophthalmopathy. Via MiXCR, TCRdb re-called the multiplex PCR reads, giving one row per CDR3 protein. The sample has 490,000 or so distinct CDR3 sequences, just under 20% seen once. The sample taken for sequencing was blood. These TCRs come from a man aged 40-49 years with Graves' ophthalmopathy. The CDR3 runs from the conserved cysteine through the conserved F or W. A D gene is named only where the DNA matches it firmly. Clone size is given for some rows only: seen once, a few or many times, or a class if the clone is expanded.

clone size | D gene | J gene | V gene | CDR3 DNA | CDR3 protein
many | NA | TRBJ2-5 | TRBV6-2/TRBV6-3 | TGTGCCAGCAGGGAACTTCGGGACATCGACCACCAAGAGACCCAGTACTTC | CASRELRDIDHQETQYF
NA | NA | TRBJ1-2 | TRBV6-1 | TGTGCCAGCAGTGAAAGGTGGGGCGGTCTCTATGGCTACACCTTC | CASSERWGGLYGYTF
many | NA | TRBJ2-1 | TRBV12-3/TRBV12-4 | TGTGCCAGCAGTTCTCGGGGAGGACCCAATGAGCAGTTCTTC | CASSSRGGPNEQFF
few | NA | TRBJ1-3 | TRBV25-1 | TGTGCCAGCAGTGAAGGTCGGCCGCCCTCTGGAAACACCATATATTTT | CASSEGRPPSGNTIYF
NA | TRBD2 | TRBJ2-2 | TRBV12-3/TRBV12-4 | TGTGCCAGCAGTGTCGCGCTAGCGGGATACACCGGGGAGCTGTTTTTT | CASSVALAGYTGELFF
many | NA | TRBJ2-7 | TRBV7-2 | TGTGCCAGCAGTCTGGGCCTGGCGGGGCGGCCTGGGTACGAGCAGTACTTC | CASSLGLAGRPGYEQYF
NA | TRBD1 | TRBJ2-3 | TRBV19 | TGTGCCAGTAGTAGGTACGGGACAGGGGTAAGGTCGTTCACAGATACGCAGTATTTT | CASSRYGTGVRSFTDTQYF
NA | TRBD2 | TRBJ2-1 | TRBV5-1 | TGCGCCAGCAGCTTAGCGGGAGGGCCCGGGAATGAGCAGTTCTTC | CASSLAGGPGNEQFF
many | NA | TRBJ2-3 | TRBV7-2 | TGTGCCAGCAGCTTATTTCGAAGCACAGATACGCAGTATTTT | CASSLFRSTDTQYF
many | TRBD2 | TRBJ2-7 | TRBV20-1 | TGCAGTGCCCCCGGGACTAGCGGCTCCTACGAGCAGTACTTC | CSAPGTSGSYEQYF
many | NA | TRBJ2-3 | TRBV2 | TGTGCCAGCAGGAAGCTAGTATCTACAGATACGCAGTATTTT | CASRKLVSTDTQYF
NA | NA | TRBJ2-5 | TRBV7-8 | TGTGCCAGCACATCGCCTGTGGGGGGGACCCAGTACTTC | CASTSPVGGTQYF
few | TRBD1 | TRBJ2-5 | TRBV20-1 | TGCAGTGCTCCCCCCGACAGGGGGCGTTGGCAGGAGACCCAGTACTTC | CSAPPDRGRWQETQYF
few | NA | TRBJ2-1 | TRBV7-3 | TGTGCCAGCACCCTAGGAGCTGGGGGTGAGCAGTTCTTC | CASTLGAGGEQFF
few | NA | TRBJ2-4 | TRBV7-2 | TGTGCCAGCAGCTTAGTACGGGAAAACATTCAGTACTTC | CASSLVRENIQYF
many | TRBD2 | TRBJ2-1 | TRBV7-2 | TGTGCCAGCAGCTCCGATCCTAGCGCGGGGGGCGAGCAGTTCTTC | CASSSDPSAGGEQFF
NA | NA | TRBJ2-7 | TRBV24-1 | TGTGCCACCAGTGATTTCGATAGCGCAGTCGAGCAGTACTTC | CATSDFDSAVEQYF
NA | NA | TRBJ2-7 | TRBV6-1 | TGTGCCAGCAGCTCAAGGTTGGGACAATCCTACGAGCAGTACTTC | CASSSRLGQSYEQYF
NA | TRBD1 | TRBJ1-3 | TRBV20-1 | TGCAGTGCTAGACCCCCGGACAGGGGACGAAACACCATATATTTT | CSARPPDRGRNTIYF
few | TRBD2 | TRBJ2-7 | TRBV5-1 | TGCGCCAGCAGCTTGGATAGCGGGAGCTACGAGCAGTACTTC | CASSLDSGSYEQYF
few | NA | TRBJ2-3 | TRBV7-3 | TGTGCCAGCAGCTCCGGGGGGCGGGATACGCAGTATTTT | CASSSGGRDTQYF
many | NA | TRBJ1-6 | TRBV27 | TGTGCCAGCAGTTTCGGGAGCTCCTATAATTCACCCCTCCACTTT | CASSFGSSYNSPLHF
NA | NA | TRBJ1-1 | TRBV15 | TGTGCCACCAGCAGAGAGACCGCATACGAGAGGATGAACACTGAAGCTTTCTTT | CATSRETAYERMNTEAFF